Listed here are 4 T cell receptor beta chains from one sample, sequenced in a study of blood T cell repertoires in COVID-19. The assay was immunoSEQ multiplex PCR, and TCRdb's table has in-frame clones only and misses some. The sample consists of just over 300,000 clones, approximately 90% of them appearing once. Input material: PBMCs or T cells enriched from blood (not recorded which). These receptors originate from a man between 25 and 39 years old who had recovered from COVID-19.

The chain uses TRBV28 and TRBJ2-3; 11 bases match TRBD2. The CDR3 totals 15 residues. V trimming: 7 bases; J trimming: 6 bases; junction bases outside the gene matches: 9. Germline CDR1 MDHEN, CDR2 SYDVKM. CDR3 coding DNA: TGTGCCAGCACCTCAACTAGCGGGGGAAGGGATACGCAGTATTTT. This encodes CASTSTSGGRDTQYF.

V usage is TRBV5-1 and J usage is TRBJ2-3; 9 nucleotides line up with TRBD2. The germline V gene has CDR1 SGHRS and CDR2 YFSETQ. Trimming took 5 bases from V and 2 from J; bases not matched to a gene: 3. The CDR3 covers 14 residues. In DNA, the CDR3 is TGCGCCAGCAGGGCGGGGGGGGACACAGATACGCAGTATTTT. This translates into CASRAGGDTDTQYF.

This chain uses TRBV11-2 with TRBJ1-1, with D possibly being TRBD1 (5 bases). Between the trimmed V and J ends, which lost 4 bases and 0 bases, there was a span of 12 bases. The CDR3 sequence is 15 residues long. Per germline, CDR1 SGHAT and CDR2 FQNNGV. This CDR3 reads CASSSPRGLNTEAFF. CDR3 DNA sequence: TGTGCCAGCAGCTCCCCTAGGGGATTGAACACTGAAGCTTTCTTT.

V gene TRBV28 combines with J gene TRBJ1-2; D call uncertain. V shed 5 bases and J shed 8 bases, with 15 bases lying between them. The CDR3 spans 13 residues. Per germline, CDR1 MDHEN and CDR2 SYDVKM. CDR3 protein: CASSPPTAQGYTF. CDR3 nucleotide sequence: TGTGCCAGCAGTCCCCCCACAGCACAGGGCTACACCTTC.